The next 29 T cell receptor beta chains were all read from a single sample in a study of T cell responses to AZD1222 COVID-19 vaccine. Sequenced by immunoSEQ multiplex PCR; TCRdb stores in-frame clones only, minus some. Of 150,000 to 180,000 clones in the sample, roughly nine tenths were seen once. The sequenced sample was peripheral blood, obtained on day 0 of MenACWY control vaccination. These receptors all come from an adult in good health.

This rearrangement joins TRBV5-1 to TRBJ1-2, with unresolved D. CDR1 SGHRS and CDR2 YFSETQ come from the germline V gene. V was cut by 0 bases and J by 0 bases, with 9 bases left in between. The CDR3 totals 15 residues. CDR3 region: CASSLEGGANYGYTF. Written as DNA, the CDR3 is TGCGCCAGCAGCTTGGAAGGCGGAGCTAACTATGGCTACACCTTC.

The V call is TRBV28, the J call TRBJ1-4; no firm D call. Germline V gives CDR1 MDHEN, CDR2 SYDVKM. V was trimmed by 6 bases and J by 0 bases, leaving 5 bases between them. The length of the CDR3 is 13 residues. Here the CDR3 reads CASRGTTNEKLFF. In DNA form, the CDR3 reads TGTGCCAGCAGGGGAACAACTAATGAAAAACTGTTTTTT.

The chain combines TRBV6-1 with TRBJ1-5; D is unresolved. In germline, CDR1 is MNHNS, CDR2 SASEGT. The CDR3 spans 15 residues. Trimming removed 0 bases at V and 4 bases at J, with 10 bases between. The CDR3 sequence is CASSEARSGNQPQHF. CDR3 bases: TGTGCCAGCAGTGAAGCCCGATCGGGGAATCAGCCCCAGCATTTT.

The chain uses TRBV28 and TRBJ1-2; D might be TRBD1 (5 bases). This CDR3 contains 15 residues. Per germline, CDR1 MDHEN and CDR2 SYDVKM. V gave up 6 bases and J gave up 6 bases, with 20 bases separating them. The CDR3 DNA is TGTGCCAGCAGCCGAACGGGGCCTAGAGGGGATGGCTACACCTTC. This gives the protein CASSRTGPRGDGYTF.

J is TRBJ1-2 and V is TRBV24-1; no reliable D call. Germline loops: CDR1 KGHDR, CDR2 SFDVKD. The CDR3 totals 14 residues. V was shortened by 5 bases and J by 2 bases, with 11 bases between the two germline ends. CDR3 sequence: CATSAAGLNYGYTF. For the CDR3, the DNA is TGTGCCACCAGTGCGGCAGGCCTGAACTATGGCTACACCTTC.

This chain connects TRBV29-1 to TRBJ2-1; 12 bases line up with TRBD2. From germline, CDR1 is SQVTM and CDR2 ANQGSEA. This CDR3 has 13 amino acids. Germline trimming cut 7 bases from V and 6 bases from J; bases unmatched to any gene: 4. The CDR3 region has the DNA TGCAGCGCACGGACTAGCGGGACCAATGAGCAGTTCTTC. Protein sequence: CSARTSGTNEQFF.

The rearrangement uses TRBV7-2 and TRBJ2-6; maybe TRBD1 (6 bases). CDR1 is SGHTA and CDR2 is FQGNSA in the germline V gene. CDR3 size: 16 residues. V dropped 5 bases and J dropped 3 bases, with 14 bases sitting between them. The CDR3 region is CASSVAGASGANVLTF. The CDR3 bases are TGTGCCAGCAGCGTGGCAGGGGCTAGTGGGGCCAACGTCCTGACTTTC.

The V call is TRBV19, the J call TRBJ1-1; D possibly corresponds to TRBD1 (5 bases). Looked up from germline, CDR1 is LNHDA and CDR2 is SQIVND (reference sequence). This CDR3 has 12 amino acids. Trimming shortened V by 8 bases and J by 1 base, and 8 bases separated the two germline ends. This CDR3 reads CASVRGNTEAFF. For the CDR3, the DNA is TGTGCCAGTGTAAGGGGGAACACTGAAGCTTTCTTT.

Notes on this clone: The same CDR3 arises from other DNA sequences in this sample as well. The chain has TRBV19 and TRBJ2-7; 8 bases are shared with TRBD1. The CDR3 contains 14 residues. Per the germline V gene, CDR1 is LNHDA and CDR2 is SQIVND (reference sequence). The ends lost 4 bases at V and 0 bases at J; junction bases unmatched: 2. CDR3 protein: CASSRDRLSYEQYF. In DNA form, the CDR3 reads TGTGCCAGTAGTAGGGACAGGCTCTCCTACGAGCAGTACTTC.

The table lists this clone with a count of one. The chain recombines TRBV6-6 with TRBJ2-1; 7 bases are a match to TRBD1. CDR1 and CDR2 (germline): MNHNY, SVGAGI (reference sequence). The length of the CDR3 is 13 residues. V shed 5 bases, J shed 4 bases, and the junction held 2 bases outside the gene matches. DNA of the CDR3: TGTGCCAGCAGTCCGGGACAGTACAATGAGCAGTTCTTC. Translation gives CASSPGQYNEQFF.

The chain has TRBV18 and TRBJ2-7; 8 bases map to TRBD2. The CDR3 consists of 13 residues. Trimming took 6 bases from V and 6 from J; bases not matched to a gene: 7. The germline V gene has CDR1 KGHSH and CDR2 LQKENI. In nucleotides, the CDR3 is TGTGCCAGCTCCACGGGGGGGTTTGGCGAGCAGTACTTC. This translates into CASSTGGFGEQYF.

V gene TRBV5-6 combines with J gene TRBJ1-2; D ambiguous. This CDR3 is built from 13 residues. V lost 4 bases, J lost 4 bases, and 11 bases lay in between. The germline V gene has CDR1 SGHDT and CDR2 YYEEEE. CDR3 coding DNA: TGTGCCAGCAGCGAGGGAGGGTTCTATGGCTACACCTTC. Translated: CASSEGGFYGYTF.

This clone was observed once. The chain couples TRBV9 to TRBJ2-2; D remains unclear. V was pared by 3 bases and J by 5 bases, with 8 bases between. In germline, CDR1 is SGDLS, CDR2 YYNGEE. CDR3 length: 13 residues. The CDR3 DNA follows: TGTGCCAGCAGCGCCACTAAAACCGGGGAGCTGTTTTTT. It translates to CASSATKTGELFF.

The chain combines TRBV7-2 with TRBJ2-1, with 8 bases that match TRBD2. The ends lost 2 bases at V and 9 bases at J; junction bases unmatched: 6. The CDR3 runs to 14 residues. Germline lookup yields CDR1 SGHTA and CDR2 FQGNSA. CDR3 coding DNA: TGTGCCAGCAGCTTACTCGGGAGGGCCATTGAGCAGTTCTTC. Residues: CASSLLGRAIEQFF.

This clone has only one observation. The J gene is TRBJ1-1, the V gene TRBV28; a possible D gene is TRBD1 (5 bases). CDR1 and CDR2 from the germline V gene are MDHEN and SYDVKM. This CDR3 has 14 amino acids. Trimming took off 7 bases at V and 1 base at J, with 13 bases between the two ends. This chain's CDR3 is CASTHPQGNTEAFF. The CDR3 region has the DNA TGTGCCAGCACCCACCCCCAGGGGAACACTGAAGCTTTCTTT.

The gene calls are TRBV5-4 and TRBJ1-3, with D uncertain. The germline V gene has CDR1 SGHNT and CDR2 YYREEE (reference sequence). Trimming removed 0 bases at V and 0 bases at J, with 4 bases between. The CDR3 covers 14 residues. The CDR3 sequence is CASSLASSGNTIYF. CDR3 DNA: TGTGCCAGCAGCTTGGCTTCCTCTGGAAACACCATATATTTT. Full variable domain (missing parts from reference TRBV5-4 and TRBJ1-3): ETGVTQSPTHLIKTRGQQVTLRCSSQSGHNTVSWYQQALGQGPQFIFQYYREEENGRGNFPPRFSGLQFPNYSSELNVNALELDDSALYLCASSLASSGNTIYFGEGSWLTVV.

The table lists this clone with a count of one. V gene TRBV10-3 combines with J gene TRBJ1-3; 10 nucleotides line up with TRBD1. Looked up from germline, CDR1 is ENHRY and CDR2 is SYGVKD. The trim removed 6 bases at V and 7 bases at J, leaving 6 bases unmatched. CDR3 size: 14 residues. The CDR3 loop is CAIRSRDRGNTIYF. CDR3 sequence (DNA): TGTGCCATCAGATCCCGGGACAGGGGTAACACCATATATTTT.

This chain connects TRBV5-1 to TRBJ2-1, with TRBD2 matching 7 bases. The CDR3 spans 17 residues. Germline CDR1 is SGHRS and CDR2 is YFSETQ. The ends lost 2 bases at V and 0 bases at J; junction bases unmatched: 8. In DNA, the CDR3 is TGCGCCAGCAGCTTCGTGAGCGGGGCGAGCTCCTACAATGAGCAGTTCTTC. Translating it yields CASSFVSGASSYNEQFF. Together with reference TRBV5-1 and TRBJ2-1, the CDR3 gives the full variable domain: KAGVTQTPRYLIKTRGQQVTLSCSPISGHRSVSWYQQTPGQGLQFLFEYFSETQRNKGNFPGRFSGRQFSNSRSEMNVSTLELGDSALYLCASSFVSGASSYNEQFFGPGTRLTVL.

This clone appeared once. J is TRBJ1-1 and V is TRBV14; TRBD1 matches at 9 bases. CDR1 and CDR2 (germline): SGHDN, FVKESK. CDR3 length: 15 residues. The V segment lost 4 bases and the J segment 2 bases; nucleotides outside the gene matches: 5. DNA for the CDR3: TGTGCCAGCAGCCGCCGGGACAGGGCAAACACTGAAGCTTTCTTT. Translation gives CASSRRDRANTEAFF.

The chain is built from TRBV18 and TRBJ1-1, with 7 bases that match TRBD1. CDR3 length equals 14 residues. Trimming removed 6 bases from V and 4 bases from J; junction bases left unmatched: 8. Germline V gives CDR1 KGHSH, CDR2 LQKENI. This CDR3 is CASSGRTGVTEAFF. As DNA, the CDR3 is TGTGCCAGCTCGGGGAGGACAGGAGTCACTGAAGCTTTCTTT. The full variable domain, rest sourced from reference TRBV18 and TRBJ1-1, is NAGVMQNPRHLVRRRGQEARLRCSPMKGHSHVYWYRQLPEEGLKFMVYLQKENIIDESGMPKERFSAEFPKEGPSILRIQQVVRGDSAAYFCASSGRTGVTEAFFGQGTRLTVV.

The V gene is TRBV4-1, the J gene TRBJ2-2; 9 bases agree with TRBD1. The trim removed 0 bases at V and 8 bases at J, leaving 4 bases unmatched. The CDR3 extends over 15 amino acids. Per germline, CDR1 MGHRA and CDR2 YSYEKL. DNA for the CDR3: TGCGCCAGCAGCCAAGATGACAGGGGGTGGGGGGAGCTGTTTTTT. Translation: CASSQDDRGWGELFF.

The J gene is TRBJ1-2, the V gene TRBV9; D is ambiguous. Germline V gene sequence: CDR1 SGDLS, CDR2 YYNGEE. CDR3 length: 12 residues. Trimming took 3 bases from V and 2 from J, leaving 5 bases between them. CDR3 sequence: CASSGRNYGYTF. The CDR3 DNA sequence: TGTGCCAGCAGCGGCAGGAACTATGGCTACACCTTC.

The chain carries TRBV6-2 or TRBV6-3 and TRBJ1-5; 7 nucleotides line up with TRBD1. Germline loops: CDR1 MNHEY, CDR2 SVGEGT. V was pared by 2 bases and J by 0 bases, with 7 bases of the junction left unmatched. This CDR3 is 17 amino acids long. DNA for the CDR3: TGTGCCAGCAGTTACCCTCAGGGGGGGGGTAGCAATCAGCCCCAGCATTTT. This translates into CASSYPQGGGSNQPQHF.

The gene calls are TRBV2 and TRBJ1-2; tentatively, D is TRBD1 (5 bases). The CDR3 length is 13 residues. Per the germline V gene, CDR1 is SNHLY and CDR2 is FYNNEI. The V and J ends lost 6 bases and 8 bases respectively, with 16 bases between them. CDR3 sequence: CASSQTRGGGYTF. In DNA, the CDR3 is TGTGCCAGCAGCCAAACTAGGGGTGGAGGCTACACCTTC.

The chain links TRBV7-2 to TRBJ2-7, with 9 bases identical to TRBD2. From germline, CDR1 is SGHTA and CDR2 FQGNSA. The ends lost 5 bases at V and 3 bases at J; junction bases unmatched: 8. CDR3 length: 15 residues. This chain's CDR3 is CASSEVASGDYEQYF. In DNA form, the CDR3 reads TGTGCCAGCAGCGAAGTGGCTAGCGGGGACTACGAGCAGTACTTC.

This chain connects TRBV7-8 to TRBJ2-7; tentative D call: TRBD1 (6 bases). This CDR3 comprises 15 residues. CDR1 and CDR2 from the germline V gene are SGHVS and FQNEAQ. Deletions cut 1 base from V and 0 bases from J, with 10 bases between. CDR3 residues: CASSLVRGGSYEQYV. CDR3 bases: TGTGCCAGCAGCTTAGTGAGAGGGGGCTCCTACGAGCAGTACGTC.

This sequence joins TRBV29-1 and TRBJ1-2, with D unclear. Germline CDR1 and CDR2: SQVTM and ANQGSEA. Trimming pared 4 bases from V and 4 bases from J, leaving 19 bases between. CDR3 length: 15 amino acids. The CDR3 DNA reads TGCAGCGTTGCACCCCAGTCGATATGGACCTATGGCTACACCTTC. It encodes CSVAPQSIWTYGYTF.

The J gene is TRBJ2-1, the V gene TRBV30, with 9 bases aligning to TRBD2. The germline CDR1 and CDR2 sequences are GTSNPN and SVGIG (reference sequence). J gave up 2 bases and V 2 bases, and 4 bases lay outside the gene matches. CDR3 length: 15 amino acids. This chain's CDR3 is CAWSWGGRAYNEQFF. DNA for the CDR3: TGTGCCTGGAGTTGGGGCGGGAGGGCCTACAATGAGCAGTTCTTC.

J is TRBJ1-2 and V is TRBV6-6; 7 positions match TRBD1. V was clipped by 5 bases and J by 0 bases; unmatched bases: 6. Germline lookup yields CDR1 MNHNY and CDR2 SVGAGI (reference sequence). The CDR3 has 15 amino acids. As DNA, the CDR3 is TGTGCCAGCAGTCGCCGGACAGGATCTAACTATGGCTACACCTTC. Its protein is CASSRRTGSNYGYTF.